These 23 T cell receptor beta chains originate from one sample sequenced in a study of blood T cell repertoires in COVID-19. Libraries were prepared by immunoSEQ multiplex PCR; TCRdb keeps only in-frame clonotypes and omits some of them. The sample holds some 220,000 clones, approximately 90% seen once. Sequenced sample: peripheral blood. The origin of the receptors is a woman between 18 and 30 years old who had recovered from COVID-19.

CDR3 residues: CASILGTSGRSNQGEQFF. The CDR3 DNA follows: TGCGCCAGCATATTGGGGACTAGCGGGAGGTCCAACCAGGGTGAGCAGTTCTTC. The chain carries TRBV5-1 and TRBJ2-1; TRBD2 agrees at 15 bases. The germline V gene has CDR1 SGHRS and CDR2 YFSETQ. With 6 bases clipped from V and 9 bases from J, the junction kept 16 bases outside the gene matches. CDR3 length equals 18 residues.

V usage is TRBV6-6 and J usage is TRBJ2-1; 9 bases agree with TRBD2. V lost 2 bases and J lost 3; bases outside the gene matches: 5. The CDR3 runs to 16 residues. Per germline, CDR1 MNHNY and CDR2 SVGAGI (reference sequence). In nucleotides, the CDR3 is TGTGCCAGCAGTTACGGCGGGAGGGCCTTCTACAATGAGCAGTTCTTC. Residues: CASSYGGRAFYNEQFF.

The chain links TRBV10-3 to TRBJ1-4; 10 bases align to TRBD1. This CDR3 comprises 14 residues. J gave up 5 bases and V 6 bases, and 3 bases lay outside the gene matches. From germline, CDR1 is ENHRY and CDR2 SYGVKD. CDR3 nucleotides: TGTGCCATCAGAGGACAGGGGGGAAATGAAAAACTGTTTTTT. Its translation: CAIRGQGGNEKLFF.

The gene calls are TRBV7-8 and TRBJ1-6; 7 bases are shared with TRBD1. Germline V gene data show CDR1 as SGHVS and CDR2 as FQNEAQ. CDR3 size: 15 residues. The ends lost 1 base at V and 10 bases at J; junction bases unmatched: 7. CDR3 sequence: CASSLEGAGGSPLHF. As DNA, the CDR3 is TGTGCCAGCAGCTTAGAGGGGGCGGGGGGGTCACCCCTCCACTTT.

The chain couples TRBV9 to TRBJ2-1, with 13 bases aligning to TRBD2. The junction had 15 bases not matched to a gene; V was cut back by 3 bases and J by 9 bases. Germline CDR1 is SGDLS and CDR2 is YYNGEE. The CDR3 length is 18 residues. CDR3 sequence reads: CASSGGWTSGSPNFEQFF. CDR3 DNA: TGTGCCAGCAGCGGCGGCTGGACTAGCGGGAGCCCGAACTTTGAGCAGTTCTTC.

This chain uses TRBV7-2 with TRBJ1-3; 9 nucleotides line up with TRBD1. This CDR3 region has 16 residues. Trimming at V came to 2 bases and at J to 4 bases, leaving 6 bases not matched to a gene. The germline gives CDR1 SGHTA, CDR2 FQGNSA. The CDR3 coding sequence is TGTGCCAGCAGCTTAAGGTCACAGGGGGCAGGAAACACCATATATTTT. It codes for CASSLRSQGAGNTIYF. The full variable domain, in which reference TRBV7-2 and TRBJ1-3 provide the parts outside the CDR3, is GAGVSQSPSNKVTEKGKDVELRCDPISGHTALYWYRQSLGQGLEFLIYFQGNSAPDKSGLPSDRFSAERTGGSVSTLTIQRTQQEDSAVYLCASSLRSQGAGNTIYFGEGSWLTVV.

This rearrangement joins TRBV19 to TRBJ1-3; 7 bases fit TRBD1. The junction had 10 bases not matched to a gene; V was cut back by 5 bases and J by 6 bases. This CDR3 contains 15 residues. Germline V lookup: CDR1 LNHDA, CDR2 SQIVND (reference sequence). The CDR3 is CASSPDRRGINTIYF. The DNA for the CDR3 is TGTGCCAGTAGTCCGGACAGGAGGGGGATAAACACCATATATTTT.

The chain employs TRBV12-3 or TRBV12-4 and TRBJ2-3, with D uncertain. This CDR3 comprises 13 residues. V was trimmed by 10 bases and J by 2 bases, leaving 13 bases between them. CDR3 DNA: TGTGCCACCCTGGGCCGCAACACAGATACGCAGTATTTT. Its translation is CATLGRNTDTQYF.

This chain connects TRBV19 to TRBJ2-2; 7 bases line up with TRBD2. Germline assignment: CDR1 LNHDA and CDR2 SQIVND (reference sequence). This CDR3 is 14 amino acids long. The junction had 7 bases not matched to a gene; V was cut back by 6 bases and J by 6 bases. CDR3 protein: CASRTASGAGELFF. Written as DNA, the CDR3 is TGTGCCAGTAGGACCGCCAGCGGGGCCGGGGAGCTGTTTTTT. Together with reference TRBV19 and TRBJ2-2, the CDR3 gives the full variable domain: DGGITQSPKYLFRKEGQNVTLSCEQNLNHDAMYWYRQDPGQGLRLIYYSQIVNDFQKGDIAEGYSVSREKKESFPLTVTSAQKNPTAFYLCASRTASGAGELFFGEGSRLTVL.

V is TRBV28 and J is TRBJ1-3; 9 bases line up with TRBD1. The germline V gene encodes CDR1 MDHEN and CDR2 SYDVKM. Trimming cost V 6 bases and J 0 bases; bases outside gene matches: 0. This CDR3 comprises 14 residues. This CDR3 is CASRQGASGNTIYF. In DNA form, the CDR3 reads TGTGCCAGCAGACAGGGGGCCTCTGGAAACACCATATATTTT.

The J gene is TRBJ1-1, the V gene TRBV7-2; TRBD1 is a possible D gene (5 bases). The CDR3 is 14 residues long. Deletions cut 2 bases from V and 1 base from J, with 8 bases between. The germline V gene encodes CDR1 SGHTA and CDR2 FQGNSA. As DNA, the CDR3 is TGTGCCAGCAGCTTAAACAGGAGGAACACTGAAGCTTTCTTT. It specifies CASSLNRRNTEAFF.

This clone was detected only once. The chain carries TRBV11-2 and TRBJ1-1; D call uncertain. The CDR3 length is 13 residues. The germline V and J ends were trimmed by 5 bases and 0 bases, with 7 bases remaining between them. Germline V CDR1 and CDR2: SGHAT, FQNNGV. CDR3 in DNA: TGTGCCAGCAGCCCATACATGAACACTGAAGCTTTCTTT. Protein product: CASSPYMNTEAFF.

The chain recombines TRBV5-5 with TRBJ2-5, with 9 positions matching TRBD1. The CDR3 length is 19 residues. V shed 0 bases and J 5 bases; nucleotides not matched to a gene: 17. The germline V gene has CDR1 SGHKS and CDR2 YYEKEE (reference sequence). The CDR3 nucleotides are TGTGCCAGCAGCTTGGAATCCTGGGGTGGGGGACAGGGAAGCGAGACCCAGTACTTC. It codes for CASSLESWGGGQGSETQYF.

The rearrangement links TRBV5-8 to TRBJ1-1; D is unresolved. Looked up from germline, CDR1 is SGHTS and CDR2 is YDEGEE. With 2 bases removed from V and 5 bases from J, the gap between germline ends came to 7 bases. CDR3 length: 12 amino acids. This CDR3 reads CASSFRGTEAFF. In DNA form, the CDR3 reads TGTGCCAGCAGCTTCCGCGGGACTGAAGCTTTCTTT.

This chain connects TRBV6-5 to TRBJ1-6, with a tentative D call TRBD1 (5 bases). V was trimmed by 8 bases and J by 4 bases, leaving 15 bases between them. The CDR3 is made up of 15 amino acids. Germline V gene sequence: CDR1 MNHEY, CDR2 SVGAGI. Here the CDR3 reads CASASREGYNSPLHF. The CDR3 region has the DNA TGTGCCAGCGCTTCCCGGGAGGGGTATAATTCACCCCTCCACTTT.

The gene calls are TRBV5-1 and TRBJ2-1; TRBD1 is a possible D gene (5 bases). Trimming took off 5 bases at V and 1 base at J, with 10 bases between the two ends. The CDR3 is 14 residues long. Per the germline V gene, CDR1 is SGHRS and CDR2 is YFSETQ. CDR3 sequence: CASSPGLSYNEQFF. As DNA, the CDR3 is TGCGCCAGCAGTCCAGGGCTGTCCTACAATGAGCAGTTCTTC.

The genes are TRBV5-1 and TRBJ2-7, with D possibly being TRBD2 (5 bases). The CDR3 extends over 15 amino acids. Germline-derived CDR1 and CDR2 are SGHRS and YFSETQ. With 4 bases removed from V and 3 bases from J, the gap between germline ends came to 17 bases. CDR3 sequence (DNA): TGCGCCAGCAGCCCGGGATACGGGGTCCGCTACGAGCAGTACTTC. Protein: CASSPGYGVRYEQYF.

The chain couples TRBV11-3 to TRBJ2-7; D perhaps matches TRBD2 (5 bases). This CDR3 has 12 residues. V gave up 4 bases and J gave up 3 bases, with 7 bases separating them. From germline, CDR1 is SGHNT and CDR2 YENEEA. CDR3 DNA sequence: TGTGCCAGCAGCTCAGCGGACTACGAGCAGTACTTC. Its translation: CASSSADYEQYF.

The chain couples TRBV5-4 to TRBJ2-2; TRBD1 matches at 8 bases. The germline V gene has CDR1 SGHNT and CDR2 YYREEE (reference sequence). The CDR3 is 16 amino acids. V was pared by 1 base and J by 3 bases, with 5 bases of the junction left unmatched. The DNA of the CDR3 is TGTGCCAGCAGCTTGCACAGGGGGGCCGACACCGGGGAGCTGTTTTTT. This sequence encodes CASSLHRGADTGELFF.

The J gene is TRBJ2-5, the V gene TRBV10-2; TRBD2 matches at 10 bases. V lost 4 bases, J lost 1 base, and 9 bases stayed unmatched. CDR1 and CDR2 from the germline V gene are WSHSY and SAAADI. The CDR3 loop spans 17 amino acids. CDR3: CASSGGSGRASQETQYF. The CDR3 DNA reads TGCGCCAGCAGTGGCGGAAGCGGGAGGGCCTCCCAAGAGACCCAGTACTTC.

The CDR3 here is CASSQRASGNTIYF. The CDR3 nucleotides read TGCGCCAGCAGCCAACGAGCCTCTGGAAACACCATATATTTT. The genes are TRBV4-1 and TRBJ1-3; D not certain. V dropped 2 bases and J dropped 0 bases, with 5 bases sitting between them. Germline CDR1 is MGHRA and CDR2 is YSYEKL. CDR3 length: 14 amino acids.

This chain connects TRBV6-4 to TRBJ1-2; a weak D match, TRBD1 (6 bases). The CDR3 contains 12 residues. The ends were cut back, 2 bases at V and 8 bases at J, with 9 bases in the middle. CDR1 MRHNA and CDR2 SNTAGT come from the germline V gene. CDR3 sequence (DNA): TGTGCCAGCAGTGACCCAGGGGAGGGCTACACCTTC. Translating gives CASSDPGEGYTF.

This CDR3 reads CATSRSRGDTGELFF. The CDR3 DNA reads as TGTGCCACCAGCAGAAGTCGGGGGGACACCGGGGAGCTGTTTTTT. The chain uses TRBV15 and TRBJ2-2; 7 bases are a match to TRBD2. CDR3 length: 15 amino acids. Germline-derived CDR1 and CDR2 are LNHNV and YYDKDF (reference sequence). The V segment lost 2 bases and the J segment 3 bases; nucleotides outside the gene matches: 3.